This paragraph reports one TCR beta chain. The antigen is not known. The sample is drawn from a study of T cell repertoires in cytomegalovirus infection. Overall study: Signatures in public TCR beta sequences pointed to both CMV infection and matching HLA type. Study-wide findings and caveats: The ex vivo response showed dominance by HLA-C-restricted CMV-specific TCR beta clonotypes.

TCRdb itself ran the reads through MiXCR, one entry per CDR3 protein. The table has about 110,000 distinct CDR3 sequences, 10% seen once; the top ten hold 25% to 40%. The TCR sequence derives from a human donor in good health (CMV status not recorded). Some clones in this sample may be carry-over from other donors' samples. Sequencing was carried out using PBMCs, sequenced either directly or after in vitro stimulation (not recorded which).

The CDR3 nucleotides are TGTGCCAGCAAAGGTTTTGCGGGAGGAGGAGATACGCAGTATTTT. Translation gives CASKGFAGGGDTQYF. The chain carries TRBV2 and TRBJ2-3; 8 bases align to TRBD2. Trimming cost V 7 bases and J 5 bases; bases outside gene matches: 11. The CDR3 covers 15 residues. CDR1 and CDR2 from the germline V gene are SNHLY and FYNNEI.